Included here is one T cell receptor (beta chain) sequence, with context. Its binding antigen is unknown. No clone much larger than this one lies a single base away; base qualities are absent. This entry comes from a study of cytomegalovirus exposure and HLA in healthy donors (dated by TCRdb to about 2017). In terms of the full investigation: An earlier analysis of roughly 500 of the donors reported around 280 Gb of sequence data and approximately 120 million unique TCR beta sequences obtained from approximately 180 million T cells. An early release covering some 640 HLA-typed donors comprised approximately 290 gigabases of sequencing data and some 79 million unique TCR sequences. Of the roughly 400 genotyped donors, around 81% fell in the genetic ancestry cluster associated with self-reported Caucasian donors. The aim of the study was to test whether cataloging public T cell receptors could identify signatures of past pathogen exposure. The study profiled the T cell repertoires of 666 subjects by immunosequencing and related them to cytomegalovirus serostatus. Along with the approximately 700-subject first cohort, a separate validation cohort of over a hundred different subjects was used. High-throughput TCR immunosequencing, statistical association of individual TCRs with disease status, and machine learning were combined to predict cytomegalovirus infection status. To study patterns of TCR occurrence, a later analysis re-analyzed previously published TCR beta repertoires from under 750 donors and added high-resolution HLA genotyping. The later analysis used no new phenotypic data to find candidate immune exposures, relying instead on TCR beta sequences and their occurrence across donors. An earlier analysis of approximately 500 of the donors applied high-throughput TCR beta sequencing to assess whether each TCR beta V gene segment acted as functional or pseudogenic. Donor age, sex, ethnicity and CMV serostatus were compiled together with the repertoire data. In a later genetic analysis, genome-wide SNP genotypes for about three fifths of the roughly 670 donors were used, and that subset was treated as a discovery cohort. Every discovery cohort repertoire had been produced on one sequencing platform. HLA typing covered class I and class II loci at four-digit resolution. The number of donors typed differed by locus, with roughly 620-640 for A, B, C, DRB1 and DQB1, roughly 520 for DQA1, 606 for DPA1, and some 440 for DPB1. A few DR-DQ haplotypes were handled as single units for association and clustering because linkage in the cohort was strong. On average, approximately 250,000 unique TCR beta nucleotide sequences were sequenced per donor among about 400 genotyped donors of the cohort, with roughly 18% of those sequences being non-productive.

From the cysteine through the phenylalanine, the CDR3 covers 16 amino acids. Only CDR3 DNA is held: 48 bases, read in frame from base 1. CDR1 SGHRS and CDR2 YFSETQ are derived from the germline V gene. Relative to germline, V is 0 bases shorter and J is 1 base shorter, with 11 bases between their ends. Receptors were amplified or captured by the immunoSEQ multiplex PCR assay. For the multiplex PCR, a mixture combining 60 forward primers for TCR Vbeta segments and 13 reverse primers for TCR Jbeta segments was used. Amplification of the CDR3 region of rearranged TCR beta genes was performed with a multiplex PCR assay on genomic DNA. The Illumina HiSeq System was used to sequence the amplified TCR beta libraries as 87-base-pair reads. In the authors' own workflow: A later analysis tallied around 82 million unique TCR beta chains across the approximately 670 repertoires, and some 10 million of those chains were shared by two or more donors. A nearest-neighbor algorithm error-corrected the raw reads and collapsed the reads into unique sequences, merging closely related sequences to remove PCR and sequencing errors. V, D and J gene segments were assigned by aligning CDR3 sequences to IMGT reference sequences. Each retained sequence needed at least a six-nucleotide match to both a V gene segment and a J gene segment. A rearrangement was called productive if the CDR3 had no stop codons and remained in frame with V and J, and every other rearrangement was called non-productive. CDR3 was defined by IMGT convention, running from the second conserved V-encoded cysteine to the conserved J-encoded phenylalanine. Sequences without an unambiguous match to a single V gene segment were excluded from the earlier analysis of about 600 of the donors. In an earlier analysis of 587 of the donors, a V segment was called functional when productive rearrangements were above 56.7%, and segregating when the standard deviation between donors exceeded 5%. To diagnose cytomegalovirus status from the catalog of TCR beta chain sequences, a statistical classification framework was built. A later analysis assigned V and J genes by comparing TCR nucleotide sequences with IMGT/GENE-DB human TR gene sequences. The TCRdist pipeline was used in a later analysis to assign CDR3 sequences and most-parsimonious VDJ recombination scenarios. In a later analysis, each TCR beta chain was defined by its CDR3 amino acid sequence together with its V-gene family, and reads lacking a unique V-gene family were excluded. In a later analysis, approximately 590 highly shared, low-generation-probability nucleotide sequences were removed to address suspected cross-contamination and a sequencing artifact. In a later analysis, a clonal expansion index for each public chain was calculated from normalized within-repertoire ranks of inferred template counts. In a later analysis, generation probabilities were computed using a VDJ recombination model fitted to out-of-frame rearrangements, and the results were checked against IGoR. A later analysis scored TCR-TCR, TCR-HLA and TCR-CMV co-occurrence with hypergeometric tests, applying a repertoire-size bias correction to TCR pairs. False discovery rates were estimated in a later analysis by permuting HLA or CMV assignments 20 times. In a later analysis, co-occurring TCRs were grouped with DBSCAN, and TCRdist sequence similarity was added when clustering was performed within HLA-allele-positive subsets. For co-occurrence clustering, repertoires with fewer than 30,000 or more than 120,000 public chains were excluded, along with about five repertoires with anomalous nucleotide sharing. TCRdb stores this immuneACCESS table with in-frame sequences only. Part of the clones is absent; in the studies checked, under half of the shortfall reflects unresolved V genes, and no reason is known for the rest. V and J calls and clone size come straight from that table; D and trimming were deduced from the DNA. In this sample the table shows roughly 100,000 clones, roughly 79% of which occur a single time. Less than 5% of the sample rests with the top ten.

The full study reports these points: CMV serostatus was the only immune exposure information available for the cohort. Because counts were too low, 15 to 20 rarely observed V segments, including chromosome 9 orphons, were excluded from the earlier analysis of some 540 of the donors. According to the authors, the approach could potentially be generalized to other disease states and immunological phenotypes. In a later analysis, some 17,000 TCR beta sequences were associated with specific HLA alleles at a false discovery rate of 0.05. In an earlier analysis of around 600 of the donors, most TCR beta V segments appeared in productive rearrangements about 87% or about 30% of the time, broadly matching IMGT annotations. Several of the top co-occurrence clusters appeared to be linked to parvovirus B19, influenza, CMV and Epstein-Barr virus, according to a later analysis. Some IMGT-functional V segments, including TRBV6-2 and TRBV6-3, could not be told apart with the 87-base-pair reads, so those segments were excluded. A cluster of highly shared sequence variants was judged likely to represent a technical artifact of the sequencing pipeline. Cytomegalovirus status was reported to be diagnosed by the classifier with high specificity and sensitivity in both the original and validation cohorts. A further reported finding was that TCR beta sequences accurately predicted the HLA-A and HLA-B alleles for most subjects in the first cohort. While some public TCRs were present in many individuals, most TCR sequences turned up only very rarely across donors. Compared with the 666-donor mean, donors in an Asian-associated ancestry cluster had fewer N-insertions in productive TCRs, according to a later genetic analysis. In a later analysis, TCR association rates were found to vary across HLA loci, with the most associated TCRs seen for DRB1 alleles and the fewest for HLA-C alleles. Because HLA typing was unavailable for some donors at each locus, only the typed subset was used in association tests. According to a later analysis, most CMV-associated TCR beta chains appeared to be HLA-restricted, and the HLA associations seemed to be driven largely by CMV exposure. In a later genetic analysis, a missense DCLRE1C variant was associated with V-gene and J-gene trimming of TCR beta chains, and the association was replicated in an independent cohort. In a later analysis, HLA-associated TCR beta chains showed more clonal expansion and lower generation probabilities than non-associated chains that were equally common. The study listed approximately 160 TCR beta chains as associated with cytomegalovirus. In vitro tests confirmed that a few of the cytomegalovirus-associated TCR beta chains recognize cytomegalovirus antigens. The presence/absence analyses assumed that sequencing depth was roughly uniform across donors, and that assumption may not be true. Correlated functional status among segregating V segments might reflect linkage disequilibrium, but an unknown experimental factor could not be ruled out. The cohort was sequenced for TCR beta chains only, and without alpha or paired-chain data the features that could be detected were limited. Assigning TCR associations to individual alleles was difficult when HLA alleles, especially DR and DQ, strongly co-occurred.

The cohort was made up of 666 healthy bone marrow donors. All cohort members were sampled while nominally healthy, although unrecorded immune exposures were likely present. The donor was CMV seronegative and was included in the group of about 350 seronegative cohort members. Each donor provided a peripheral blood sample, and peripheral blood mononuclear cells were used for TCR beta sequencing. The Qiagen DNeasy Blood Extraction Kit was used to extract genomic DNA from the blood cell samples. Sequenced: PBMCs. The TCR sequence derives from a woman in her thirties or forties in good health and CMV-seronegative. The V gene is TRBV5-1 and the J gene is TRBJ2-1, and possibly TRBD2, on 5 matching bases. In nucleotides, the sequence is TGCGCCAGCAGCTTGGAGAGGGTTAATTCCTACAATGAGCAGTTCTTC. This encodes CASSLERVNSYNEQFF.